This entry lists 13 T cell receptor beta chains sequenced from one sample in a study of siplizumab effects on memory and regulatory T cells. Measured with immunoSEQ multiplex PCR; TCRdb has only the in-frame clones, and not every one. The table has around 45,000 clones, over 75% seen once. Sequenced sample: naive CD8+ T cells sorted from blood. Receptors originate from a human donor in good health.

The V call is TRBV21-1, the J call TRBJ2-7; the D call in the table, TRBD1, was not verified against the DNA. TRBV21-1 is a known pseudogene. The CDR3 has 11 amino acids. CDR3 in amino acids: CASSNSYEQYF. Here the CDR3 DNA reads TGTGCCAGCAGCAACAGCTACGAGCAGTACTTC.

The V call is TRBV19, the J call TRBJ2-2, with D hard to call. CDR3 length: 13 amino acids. V was pared by 5 bases and J by 6 bases, with 10 bases between. Germline V gives CDR1 LNHDA, CDR2 SQIVND (reference sequence). The CDR3 DNA is TGTGCCAGTAGTTTGTGGGTCGCCGGGGAGCTGTTTTTT. Protein: CASSLWVAGELFF.

The rearrangement joins TRBV19 to TRBJ2-3; no definite D call. Trimming took off 5 bases at V and 5 bases at J, with 8 bases between the two ends. The germline gives CDR1 LNHDA, CDR2 SQIVND (reference sequence). The CDR3 has 12 residues. The CDR3 sequence: CASSQAGDTQYF. DNA of the CDR3: TGTGCCAGTAGTCAGGCCGGAGATACGCAGTATTTT.

This clone was detected only a few times. The chain has TRBV4-1 and TRBJ2-7; no clear D gene. The CDR3 contains 13 residues. Trimming left V 5 bases short and J 3 bases short, with 11 bases between. Germline values: CDR1 MGHRA, CDR2 YSYEKL. The CDR3 sequence: CASSYGPNYEQYF. Here the CDR3 DNA reads TGCGCCAGCAGCTACGGACCGAACTACGAGCAGTACTTC.

The J gene is TRBJ1-1, the V gene TRBV4-1; no clear D. V shed 1 base and J shed 0 bases, with 9 bases lying between them. CDR3 length equals 15 residues. Per germline, CDR1 MGHRA and CDR2 YSYEKL. The CDR3 DNA is TGCGCCAGCAGCCAAGGGACCCTTGTGAACACTGAAGCTTTCTTT. It translates to CASSQGTLVNTEAFF.

This chain uses TRBV13 with TRBJ2-7; 7 nucleotides agree with TRBD1. Germline trimming cut 4 bases from V and 7 bases from J; bases unmatched to any gene: 13. Per germline, CDR1 PRHDT and CDR2 FYEKMQ (reference sequence). The CDR3 totals 15 residues. The CDR3 sequence: CASSSGQPSYGEQYF. As DNA, the CDR3 is TGTGCCAGCAGCTCGGGACAGCCATCCTACGGGGAGCAGTACTTC.

The chain employs TRBV25-1 and TRBJ2-7, with unresolved D. CDR3 length equals 14 residues. Trimming took off 1 base at V and 0 bases at J, with 7 bases between the two ends. Looked up from germline, CDR1 is MGHDK and CDR2 is SYGVNS. The CDR3 spells CASSEWGSSYEQYF. Here the CDR3 DNA reads TGTGCCAGCAGTGAATGGGGTAGCTCCTACGAGCAGTACTTC.

The chain joins TRBV15 to TRBJ1-3; D is undetermined. Germline V CDR1 and CDR2: LNHNV, YYDKDF (reference sequence). V was trimmed by 0 bases and J by 3 bases, leaving 12 bases between them. CDR3 length equals 16 residues. The CDR3 nucleotides read TGTGCCACCAGCAGAGATCGGGGAGTCGGTGGAAACACCATATATTTT. Its protein is CATSRDRGVGGNTIYF.

The chain recombines TRBV27 with TRBJ1-5; D not resolved. The CDR3 loop spans 14 amino acids. From germline, CDR1 is MNHEY and CDR2 SMNVEV (reference sequence). The V end was cut by 5 bases, the J end by 0 bases, with 8 bases between. The CDR3 is CASSHGNSNQPQHF. The CDR3, as DNA: TGTGCCAGCAGTCACGGTAATAGCAATCAGCCCCAGCATTTT.

V is TRBV4-1 and J is TRBJ1-1; D is ambiguous. Trimming left V 3 bases short and J 0 bases short, with 8 bases between. The germline V gene encodes CDR1 MGHRA and CDR2 YSYEKL. The CDR3 spans 14 residues. CDR3 in amino acids: CASSQREMNTEAFF. CDR3 bases: TGCGCCAGCAGCCAGAGGGAGATGAACACTGAAGCTTTCTTT.

The V gene is TRBV7-9, the J gene TRBJ2-2, with D unclear. This CDR3 has 16 amino acids. Trimming cost V 0 bases and J 6 bases, with 14 bases left between them. Germline V gene sequence: CDR1 SEHNR, CDR2 FQNEAQ (reference sequence). The CDR3 DNA reads TGTGCCAGCAGCTTAGCCCTCAGAGGCATCTCCGGGGAGCTGTTTTTT. This codes for CASSLALRGISGELFF.

Points on this clone: In this CDR3 the conserved last residue, phenylalanine or tryptophan, is missing, so a read error is likely. The chain employs TRBV27 and TRBJ2-7; D is unclear. CDR1 and CDR2 (germline): MNHEY, SMNVEV (reference sequence). The CDR3 is made up of 11 amino acids. V lost 9 bases and J lost 2, with 8 bases in between. The CDR3 DNA is TGTGCCAGTCAGACGGCCTACGAGCAGTACCTC. Residues: CASQTAYEQYL.

Turning to this clone: The junction and the germline gene differ at one end; a read error may be behind it. The chain recombines TRBV5-6 with TRBJ2-7; D tentatively fits TRBD1 or TRBD2 (5 bases each). The germline V gene has CDR1 SGHDT and CDR2 YYEEEE. The CDR3 has 13 amino acids. This CDR3 is CASSSLVRDGFKF. CDR3 sequence (DNA): TGTGCCAGCAGCTCACTAGTCCGGGACGGGTTTAAGTTC.